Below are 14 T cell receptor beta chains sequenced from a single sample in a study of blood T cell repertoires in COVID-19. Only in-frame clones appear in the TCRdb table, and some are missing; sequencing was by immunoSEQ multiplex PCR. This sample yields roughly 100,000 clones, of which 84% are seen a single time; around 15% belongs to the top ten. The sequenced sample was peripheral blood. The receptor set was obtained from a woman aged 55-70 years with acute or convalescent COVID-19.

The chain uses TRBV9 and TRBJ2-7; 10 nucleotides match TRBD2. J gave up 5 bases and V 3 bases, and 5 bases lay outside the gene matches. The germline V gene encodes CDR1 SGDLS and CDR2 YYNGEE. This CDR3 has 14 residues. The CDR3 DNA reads TGTGCCAGCAGCGCCGGGACTAGCGTCCACGAGCAGTACTTC. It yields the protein CASSAGTSVHEQYF.

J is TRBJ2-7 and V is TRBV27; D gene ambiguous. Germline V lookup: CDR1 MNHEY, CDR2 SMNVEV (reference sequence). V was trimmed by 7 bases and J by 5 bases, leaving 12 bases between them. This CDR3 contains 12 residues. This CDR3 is CASKSVPHEQYF. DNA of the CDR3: TGTGCCAGCAAGTCGGTTCCCCACGAGCAGTACTTC.

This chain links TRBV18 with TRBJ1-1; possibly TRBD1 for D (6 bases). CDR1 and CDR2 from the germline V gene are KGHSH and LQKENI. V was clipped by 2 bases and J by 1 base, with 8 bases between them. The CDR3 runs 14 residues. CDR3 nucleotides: TGTGCCAGCTCACCATTACAGGGGAACACTGAAGCTTTCTTT. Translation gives CASSPLQGNTEAFF.

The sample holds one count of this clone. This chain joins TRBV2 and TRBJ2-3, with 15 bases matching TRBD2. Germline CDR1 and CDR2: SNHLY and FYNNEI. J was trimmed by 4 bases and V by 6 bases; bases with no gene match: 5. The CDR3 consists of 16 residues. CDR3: CASSGTSGGIADTQYF. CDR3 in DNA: TGTGCCAGCAGCGGGACTAGCGGGGGGATAGCAGATACGCAGTATTTT.

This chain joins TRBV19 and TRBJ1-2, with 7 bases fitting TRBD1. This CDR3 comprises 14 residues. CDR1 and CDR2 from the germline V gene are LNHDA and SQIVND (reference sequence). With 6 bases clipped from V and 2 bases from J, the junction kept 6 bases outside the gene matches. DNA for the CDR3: TGTGCCAGTAGAAGGGACAGTACGAACTATGGCTACACCTTC. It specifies CASRRDSTNYGYTF.

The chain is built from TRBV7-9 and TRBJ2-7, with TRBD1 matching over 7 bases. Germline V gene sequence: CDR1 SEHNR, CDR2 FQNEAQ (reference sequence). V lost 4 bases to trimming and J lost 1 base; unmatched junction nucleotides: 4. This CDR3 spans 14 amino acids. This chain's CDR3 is CASSSQGNSYEQYF. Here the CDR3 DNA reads TGTGCCAGCAGCTCACAGGGGAATTCCTACGAGCAGTACTTC.

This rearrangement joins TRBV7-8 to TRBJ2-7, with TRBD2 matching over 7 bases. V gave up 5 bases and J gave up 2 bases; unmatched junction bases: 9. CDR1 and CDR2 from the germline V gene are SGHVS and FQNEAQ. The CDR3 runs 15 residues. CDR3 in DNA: TGTGCCAGCAGCCTAAAACGGGGGACTACCTACGAGCAGTACTTC. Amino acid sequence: CASSLKRGTTYEQYF.

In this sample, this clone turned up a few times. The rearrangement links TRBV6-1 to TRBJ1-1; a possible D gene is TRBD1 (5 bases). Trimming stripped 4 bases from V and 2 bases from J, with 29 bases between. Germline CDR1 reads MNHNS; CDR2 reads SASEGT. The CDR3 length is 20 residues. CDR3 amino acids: CASSGHPRGAGLQVNTEAFF. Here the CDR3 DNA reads TGTGCCAGCAGTGGACACCCGCGCGGGGCGGGTCTTCAAGTAAACACTGAAGCTTTCTTT.

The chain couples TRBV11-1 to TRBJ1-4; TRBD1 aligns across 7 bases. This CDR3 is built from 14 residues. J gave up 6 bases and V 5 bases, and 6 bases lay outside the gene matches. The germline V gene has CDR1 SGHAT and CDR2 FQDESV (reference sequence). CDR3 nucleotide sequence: TGTGCCAGCAGCCGAACAGGGGAGGATGAAAAACTGTTTTTT. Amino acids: CASSRTGEDEKLFF.

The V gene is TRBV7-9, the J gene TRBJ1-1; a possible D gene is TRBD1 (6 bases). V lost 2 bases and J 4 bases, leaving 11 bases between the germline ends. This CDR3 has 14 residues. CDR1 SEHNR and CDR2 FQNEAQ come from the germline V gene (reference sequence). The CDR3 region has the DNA TGTGCCAGCAGCTTAAAGGGAGGGGGCACTGAAGCTTTCTTT. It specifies CASSLKGGGTEAFF.

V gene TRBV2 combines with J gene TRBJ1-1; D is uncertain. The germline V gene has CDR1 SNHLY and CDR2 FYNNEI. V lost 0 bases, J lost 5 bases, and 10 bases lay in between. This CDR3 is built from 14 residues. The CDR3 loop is CASSEAWQSTEAFF. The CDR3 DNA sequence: TGTGCCAGCAGTGAAGCGTGGCAGTCGACTGAAGCTTTCTTT.

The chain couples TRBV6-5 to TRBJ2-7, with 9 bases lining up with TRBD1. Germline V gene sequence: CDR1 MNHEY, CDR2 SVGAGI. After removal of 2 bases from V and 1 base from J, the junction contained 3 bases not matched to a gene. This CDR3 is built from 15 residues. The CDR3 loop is CASSYAGQGSYEQYF. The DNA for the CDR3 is TGTGCCAGCAGTTACGCCGGACAGGGGTCCTACGAGCAGTACTTC.

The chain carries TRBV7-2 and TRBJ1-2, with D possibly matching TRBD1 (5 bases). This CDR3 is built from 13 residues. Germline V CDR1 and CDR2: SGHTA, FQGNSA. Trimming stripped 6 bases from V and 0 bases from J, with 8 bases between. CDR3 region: CASSNRTNYGYTF. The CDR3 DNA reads TGTGCCAGCAGTAACAGGACTAACTATGGCTACACCTTC.

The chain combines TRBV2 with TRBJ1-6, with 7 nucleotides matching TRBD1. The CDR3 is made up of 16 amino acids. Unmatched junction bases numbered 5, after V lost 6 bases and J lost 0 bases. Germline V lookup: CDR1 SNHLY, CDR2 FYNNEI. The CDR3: CASSGQASSYNSPLHF. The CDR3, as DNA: TGTGCCAGCAGCGGACAGGCGAGCTCCTATAATTCACCCCTCCACTTT.